Sequencing of this T cell receptor beta chain was carried out in a study of neoadjuvant anti-PD-1 for oral cavity cancer. Time point denoted: after neoadjuvant nivolumab, at surgical resection. Profiled with immunoSEQ multiplex PCR; TCRdb holds only in-frame clones, not every one. The table has over 11,000 clones, less than 85% seen once; the top ten hold around 2.4%. In this sample, this clone turned up a few times. V lost 2 bases and J 6 bases, leaving 10 bases between the germline ends. The germline gives CDR1 MGHDK, CDR2 SYGVNS. This CDR3 is built from 14 residues. The V and J genes are TRBV25-1 and TRBJ2-2; the D gene is possibly TRBD1 (6 bases). The receptor was isolated from a person aged 40 to 85 with oral cavity squamous cell carcinoma. Sequenced here: PBMCs, sampled after nivolumab (anti-PD-1) treatment. CDR3 DNA: TGTGCCAGCAGTGAAGTGGGGGCAGCCGGGGAGCTGTTTTTT. Protein product: CASSEVGAAGELFF.